What follows are 6 T cell receptor beta chains derived from one specimen sequenced in a study of T cells in Graves' hyperthyroidism and ophthalmopathy. Amplified TCR beta CDR3 regions came from RNA transcripts. The primer set for the first-round RT-PCR of the TCR CDR3 was HTBI. Using its own MiXCR run on the multiplex PCR reads, TCRdb lists one record per CDR3 protein. The sample has 300,000 to 450,000 distinct CDR3 sequences; about 14% are singletons. Sequenced input: blood. The origin of the receptors is a woman in her 30s with Graves' ophthalmopathy.

The V call is TRBV20-1, the J call TRBJ2-2, with 7 bases aligning to TRBD1. The CDR3 has 14 amino acids. V shed 2 bases and J 8 bases; nucleotides not matched to a gene: 8. CDR1 and CDR2 from the germline V gene are DFQATT and SNEGSKA (reference sequence). CDR3 coding DNA: TGCAGTGCTAGACAGCCGAACAGGGGTGGGGAGCTGTTTTTT. Encoded protein: CSARQPNRGGELFF.

A note on this clonotype: One end of the junction does not line up with germline, which may come from a read error. The chain uses TRBV10-3 and TRBJ2-3, with D uncertain. The CDR3 contains 16 residues. Per germline, CDR1 ENHRY and CDR2 SYGVKD. In nucleotides, the CDR3 is TGTGCCGTCAGTGAATCGGATATTTTGAGCACAGATACGCAGTATTTT. Residues: CAVSESDILSTDTQYF.

The sample holds many counts of this clonotype. The CDR3 DNA follows: TGCAGCGTTGAAGTGGCGGGTGGGGCCTCTGGGGCCAACGTCCTGACTTTC. Amino acids: CSVEVAGGASGANVLTF. The genes are TRBV29-1 and TRBJ2-6, with D perhaps matching TRBD1 or TRBD2 (5 bases each). Looked up from germline, CDR1 is SQVTM and CDR2 is ANQGSEA. V was pared by 1 base and J by 0 bases, with 13 bases between. The CDR3 consists of 17 residues.

This clonotype was recorded many times. The V gene is TRBV30, the J gene TRBJ1-1; possibly TRBD1 for D (5 bases). Germline V gene data show CDR1 as GTSNPN and CDR2 as SVGIG (reference sequence). The CDR3 consists of 13 residues. The V end was cut by 4 bases, the J end by 0 bases, with 9 bases between. For the CDR3, the DNA is TGTGCCTGGAATAGGGACCTGAACACTGAAGCTTTCTTT. It yields the protein CAWNRDLNTEAFF.

This clonotype was recorded at least ten times. The rearrangement uses TRBV5-6 and TRBJ2-7; tentatively, D is TRBD1 or TRBD2 (6 bases each). CDR1 and CDR2 (germline): SGHDT, YYEEEE. The V end was cut by 1 base, the J end by 2 bases, with 10 bases between. CDR3 length: 14 amino acids. The CDR3 is CASSLSGAPYEQYF. The CDR3 DNA follows: TGTGCCAGCAGCTTGTCGGGGGCACCCTACGAGCAGTACTTC. Full variable domain (outside the CDR3, taken from reference TRBV5-6 and TRBJ2-7): DAGVTQSPTHLIKTRGQQVTLRCSPKSGHDTVSWYQQALGQGPQFIFQYYEEEERQRGNFPDRFSGHQFPNYSSELNVNALLLGDSALYLCASSLSGAPYEQYFGPGTRLTVT.

This clonotype has at least ten counts. The genes are TRBV12-3 or TRBV12-4 and TRBJ1-2, with 9 bases fitting TRBD1. The CDR3 loop spans 15 amino acids. Losses at the gene ends were 5 bases for V and 4 bases for J; bases not matched to a gene: 8. As DNA, the CDR3 is TGTGCCAGCAGTCCCTGGACAGGGGTTACCTATGGCTACACCTTC. This sequence encodes CASSPWTGVTYGYTF.